One and the same sample provided the 31 T cell receptor beta chains below, sequenced in a study of shared clonotypes between healthy human individuals. Some clones are missing from TCRdb's copy, which holds only in-frame ones; the method was immunoSEQ multiplex PCR. The table lists some 2,100,000 clones, around 95% of them singletons. The specimen was naive CD4+ T cells sorted from blood. Subset in this sample: CD45RA+ positively selected. The receptors shown here come from a man younger than 35 in good health.

The genes are TRBV2 and TRBJ1-1, with D tentatively TRBD1 (5 bases). CDR3 size: 15 residues. Trimming took off 7 bases at V and 1 base at J, with 16 bases between the two ends. Germline CDR1 reads SNHLY; CDR2 reads FYNNEI. CDR3 nucleotides: TGTGCCAGCAAACCCACCCCGACAGAGAACACTGAAGCTTTCTTT. Translating gives CASKPTPTENTEAFF.

The J gene is TRBJ1-3, the V gene TRBV9; TRBD1 matches at 8 bases. Germline CDR1 reads SGDLS; CDR2 reads YYNGEE. V lost 0 bases, J lost 1 base, and 12 bases stayed unmatched. The CDR3 sequence is 19 residues long. CDR3 in DNA: TGTGCCAGCAGCGTAGCTCTTTTAGGCAGGGGGCGATCTGGAAACACCATATATTTT. Its translation: CASSVALLGRGRSGNTIYF.

J is TRBJ2-5 and V is TRBV10-2, with D perhaps TRBD1 (6 bases). The length of the CDR3 is 14 residues. V dropped 0 bases and J dropped 8 bases, with 13 bases sitting between them. Germline CDR1 reads WSHSY; CDR2 reads SAAADI. CDR3 region: CASSESRGISTQYF. CDR3 DNA: TGCGCCAGCAGTGAGTCAAGGGGGATTAGTACCCAGTACTTC.

The chain joins TRBV5-5 to TRBJ1-5; D not certain. The V gene lost 0 bases and the J gene lost 5 bases, with 6 bases spanning the gap. The CDR3 runs to 13 residues. Germline V gene data show CDR1 as SGHKS and CDR2 as YYEKEE (reference sequence). The CDR3 DNA sequence: TGTGCCAGCAGCTTGGGGTGGGATCAGCCCCAGCATTTT. Protein product: CASSLGWDQPQHF.

The chain has TRBV19 and TRBJ2-5; 8 nucleotides match TRBD1. The CDR3 has 16 residues. V shed 5 bases, J shed 4 bases, and the junction held 12 bases outside the gene matches. CDR1 and CDR2 (germline): LNHDA, SQIVND (reference sequence). The CDR3: CASSLRTGLGRETQYF. The DNA for the CDR3 is TGTGCCAGTAGTCTCCGGACAGGGCTGGGCCGAGAGACCCAGTACTTC.

This clone was counted once. V and J are TRBV11-2 and TRBJ1-5; D not certain. CDR1 and CDR2 from the germline V gene are SGHAT and FQNNGV. The V end lost 5 bases, the J end lost 2 bases, and 13 bases lay between the germline ends. There are 15 residues in the CDR3. DNA for the CDR3: TGTGCCAGCAGCCCCGACGGGGTCGGCAATCAGCCCCAGCATTTT. It yields the protein CASSPDGVGNQPQHF.

The rearrangement joins TRBV5-1 to TRBJ2-5, with D possibly being TRBD1 or TRBD2 (5 bases each). This CDR3 has 12 residues. V was clipped by 7 bases and J by 5 bases, with 12 bases between them. Germline lookup yields CDR1 SGHRS and CDR2 YFSETQ. CDR3 protein: CASGQGEETQYF. As DNA, the CDR3 is TGCGCCAGCGGTCAGGGAGAGGAGACCCAGTACTTC.

The chain has TRBV13 and TRBJ2-7; D not certain. Trimming left V 5 bases short and J 9 bases short, with 20 bases between. This CDR3 has 14 residues. Germline V lookup: CDR1 PRHDT, CDR2 FYEKMQ (reference sequence). CDR3 sequence (DNA): TGTGCCAGCAGCCCTTTTCTCGGATCCGGCGGGCAGTACTTC. It yields the protein CASSPFLGSGGQYF.

V and J are TRBV7-2 and TRBJ2-7; D assignment may be TRBD1 or TRBD2 (6 bases each). V lost 4 bases and J 7 bases, leaving 14 bases between the germline ends. In germline, CDR1 is SGHTA, CDR2 FQGNSA. This CDR3 is built from 13 residues. The CDR3 region has the DNA TGTGCCAGCAGCTCTAGTGGGGGGCTTGAGCAGTACTTC. Translation gives CASSSSGGLEQYF.

The CDR3 loop reads CAWRNAGTTVYGYTF. The CDR3, as DNA: TGTGCCTGGAGGAATGCCGGGACAACCGTCTATGGCTACACCTTC. V and J are TRBV30 and TRBJ1-2; TRBD1 might be the D (6 bases). Germline V gives CDR1 GTSNPN, CDR2 SVGIG (reference sequence). The V and J ends lost 3 bases and 4 bases respectively, with 18 bases between them. The CDR3 extends over 15 amino acids.

The CDR3 loop is CANSGTVNTEAFF. The CDR3 bases are TGTGCCAATTCCGGGACGGTTAACACTGAAGCTTTCTTT. The chain couples TRBV7-9 to TRBJ1-1, with a tentative D call TRBD1 (5 bases). Germline-derived CDR1 and CDR2 are SEHNR and FQNEAQ (reference sequence). The CDR3 sequence is 13 residues long. Trimming removed 10 bases from V and 2 bases from J, with 14 bases in between.

This chain uses TRBV30 with TRBJ2-7; D possibly corresponds to TRBD1 (6 bases). The CDR3 consists of 13 residues. Germline CDR1 reads GTSNPN; CDR2 reads SVGIG (reference sequence). With 2 bases removed from V and 3 bases from J, the gap between germline ends came to 11 bases. CDR3 coding DNA: TGTGCCTGGAGTAACGGACAGTTCTACGAGCAGTACTTC. Protein sequence: CAWSNGQFYEQYF.

The rearrangement links TRBV4-1 to TRBJ1-2; TRBD1 agrees at 10 bases. This CDR3 spans 15 amino acids. V shed 4 bases, J shed 3 bases, and the junction held 5 bases outside the gene matches. Germline lookup yields CDR1 MGHRA and CDR2 YSYEKL. The CDR3 protein is CASSPGQGVYYGYTF. The CDR3, as DNA: TGCGCCAGCAGCCCCGGACAGGGGGTGTACTATGGCTACACCTTC.

The chain employs TRBV18 and TRBJ2-5; 9 bases map to TRBD2. CDR1 is KGHSH and CDR2 is LQKENI in the germline V gene. The CDR3 consists of 15 residues. The trim removed 4 bases at V and 2 bases at J, leaving 5 bases unmatched. The CDR3 bases are TGTGCCAGCTCACGACTAGCGGAGAGACAAGAGACCCAGTACTTC. Its translation is CASSRLAERQETQYF.

A word on this clone: Other nucleotide sequences in the sample specify the same CDR3. This sequence joins TRBV7-9 and TRBJ1-1, with D possibly matching TRBD1 (6 bases). V lost 5 bases and J 5 bases, leaving 9 bases between the germline ends. CDR1 and CDR2 from the germline V gene are SEHNR and FQNEAQ (reference sequence). The CDR3 extends over 12 amino acids. CDR3 loop: CASSLRGTEAFF. The CDR3 nucleotides read TGTGCCAGCAGCCTAAGGGGGACTGAAGCTTTCTTT.

This clone was counted a single time. V and J are TRBV4-1 and TRBJ1-3; no firm D call. The V end lost 1 base, the J end lost 0 bases, and 10 bases lay between the germline ends. Germline lookup yields CDR1 MGHRA and CDR2 YSYEKL. The CDR3 consists of 16 residues. DNA of the CDR3: TGCGCCAGCAGCCAAGCTCAGTTATTCTCTGGAAACACCATATATTTT. It codes for CASSQAQLFSGNTIYF.

The chain has TRBV10-3 and TRBJ1-2; possible D gene TRBD1, 6 bases. The CDR3 length is 14 residues. V was trimmed by 0 bases and J by 9 bases, leaving 14 bases between them. Germline V gene sequence: CDR1 ENHRY, CDR2 SYGVKD. DNA for the CDR3: TGTGCCATCAGTGAGTCGGACAGAGGAGTGCGCTACACCTTC. Translating it yields CAISESDRGVRYTF.

This chain joins TRBV25-1 and TRBJ2-2; no clear D. Trimming shortened V by 1 base and J by 0 bases, and 6 bases separated the two germline ends. CDR1 MGHDK and CDR2 SYGVNS come from the germline V gene. CDR3 size: 15 residues. As DNA, the CDR3 is TGTGCCAGCAGTGAATTGGAGCCGAACACCGGGGAGCTGTTTTTT. It specifies CASSELEPNTGELFF.

A remark on this clone: This same CDR3 is encoded by further DNA sequences in the sample. V usage is TRBV28 and J usage is TRBJ1-2; 8 nucleotides align to TRBD1. The germline V gene encodes CDR1 MDHEN and CDR2 SYDVKM. The ends lost 5 bases at V and 8 bases at J; junction bases unmatched: 4. The CDR3 is made up of 12 amino acids. CDR3 residues: CASSPTGVGYTF. The CDR3 nucleotides read TGTGCCAGCAGTCCGACAGGGGTAGGCTACACCTTC.

The chain has TRBV5-1 and TRBJ1-6; TRBD1 might be the D (5 bases). The CDR3 runs to 17 residues. Germline CDR1 reads SGHRS; CDR2 reads YFSETQ. Trimming left V 4 bases short and J 7 bases short, with 21 bases between. The CDR3 nucleotides read TGCGCCAGCAGCCTCCGGGTGGGGGGGAGTTTCAATTCACCCCTCCACTTT. Its protein is CASSLRVGGSFNSPLHF.

V and J are TRBV21-1 and TRBJ1-5. TRBV21-1 is a pseudogene. This CDR3 comprises 14 residues. CDR3: CASSKELDNQPQHF. Written as DNA, the CDR3 is TGTGCCAGCAGCAAAGAACTAGACAATCAGCCCCAGCATTTT.

The chain couples TRBV18 to TRBJ1-6; the D is unclear. Germline CDR1 and CDR2: KGHSH and LQKENI. The CDR3 is 14 residues long. V lost 3 bases and J lost 5, with 8 bases in between. CDR3 protein: CASSPQRDNSPLHF. The CDR3 nucleotides are TGTGCCAGCTCACCGCAAAGAGATAATTCACCCCTCCACTTT. Looking up the rest from reference TRBV18 and TRBJ1-6 gives the full variable domain: NAGVMQNPRHLVRRRGQEARLRCSPMKGHSHVYWYRQLPEEGLKFMVYLQKENIIDESGMPKERFSAEFPKEGPSILRIQQVVRGDSAAYFCASSPQRDNSPLHFGNGTRLTVT.

V and J are TRBV6-5 and TRBJ1-2, with a tentative D call TRBD1 (6 bases). Deletions cut 6 bases from V and 1 base from J, with 15 bases between. Germline V CDR1 and CDR2: MNHEY, SVGAGI. This CDR3 spans 15 amino acids. CDR3 nucleotide sequence: TGTGCCAGCAGACCCGACAGGATGGTTAACTATGGCTACACCTTC. Translating gives CASRPDRMVNYGYTF.

The chain joins TRBV15 to TRBJ2-7, with D perhaps TRBD1 (5 bases). The V end was cut by 0 bases, the J end by 5 bases, with 17 bases between. This CDR3 spans 16 amino acids. CDR1 is LNHNV, CDR2 YYDKDF, per germline (reference sequence). The DNA for the CDR3 is TGTGCCACCAGCAGAGATAGGCAGGGTATGAGTAACGAGCAGTACTTC. Amino acid sequence: CATSRDRQGMSNEQYF.

The chain combines TRBV25-1 with TRBJ1-6, with TRBD1 identical over 9 bases. The V gene end was trimmed by 2 bases and the J gene end by 9 bases; junction bases not matched to a gene: 8. Germline-derived CDR1 and CDR2 are MGHDK and SYGVNS. This CDR3 region has 16 residues. The CDR3 reads CASSEATGGYGSPLHF. As DNA, the CDR3 is TGTGCCAGCAGTGAAGCTACAGGGGGCTACGGTTCACCCCTCCACTTT. Full variable domain (outside the CDR3, taken from reference TRBV25-1 and TRBJ1-6): EADIYQTPRYLVIGTGKKITLECSQTMGHDKMYWYQQDPGMELHLIHYSYGVNSTEKGDLSSESTVSRIRTEHFPLTLESARPSHTSQYLCASSEATGGYGSPLHFGNGTRLTVT.

The genes are TRBV28 and TRBJ1-1; D unresolved. CDR3 size: 12 residues. Per the germline V gene, CDR1 is MDHEN and CDR2 is SYDVKM. V lost 3 bases and J 9 bases, leaving 11 bases between the germline ends. CDR3 DNA: TGTGCCAGCAGTTTCGCTCAAGGGAAAGCTTTCTTT. Amino acids: CASSFAQGKAFF.

The rearrangement joins TRBV28 to TRBJ1-1; D ambiguous. The CDR3 is 15 amino acids. Trimming stripped 5 bases from V and 1 base from J, with 14 bases between. Germline values: CDR1 MDHEN, CDR2 SYDVKM. In nucleotides, the CDR3 is TGTGCCAGCAGTCCCCTAGGGATGGGGAACACTGAAGCTTTCTTT. Protein sequence: CASSPLGMGNTEAFF.

The chain joins TRBV28 to TRBJ2-3, with unresolved D. V was clipped by 6 bases and J by 1 base, with 8 bases between them. This CDR3 has 13 amino acids. The germline V gene encodes CDR1 MDHEN and CDR2 SYDVKM. CDR3 sequence: CASSHGGTDTQYF. The CDR3 region has the DNA TGTGCCAGCAGCCACGGCGGCACAGATACGCAGTATTTT.

Only one count was recorded for this clone. This chain connects TRBV30 to TRBJ1-4; tentatively, D is TRBD1 (6 bases). CDR3 length equals 14 residues. The V gene's germline CDR1 is GTSNPN and CDR2 SVGIG (reference sequence). V was clipped by 3 bases and J by 8 bases, with 16 bases between them. CDR3 sequence: CAWSLTGLEEKLFF. The DNA for the CDR3 is TGTGCCTGGAGCTTAACAGGGTTAGAGGAAAAACTGTTTTTT.

Concerning this clone itself: Other nucleotide sequences in the sample specify the same CDR3. V and J are TRBV6-1 and TRBJ2-7; D unresolved. The germline CDR1 and CDR2 sequences are MNHNS and SASEGT. The germline V and J ends were trimmed by 4 bases and 4 bases, with 5 bases remaining between them. The CDR3 covers 11 residues. The CDR3 reads CASSAHYEQYF. The CDR3 nucleotides read TGTGCCAGCAGTGCCCATTACGAGCAGTACTTC.

This clone was seen once. The chain links TRBV21-1 to TRBJ1-2. TRBV21-1 is a pseudogene locus. The CDR3 totals 13 residues. The CDR3, as DNA: TGTGCCAGCAGCGTTTCGGGGGGCACTGGCTACACCTTC. Its translation is CASSVSGGTGYTF.